This TCR beta chain originates from a study of brain T cells in children with intractable seizures. Time point in this sample: blood from clinic visit 5 months post-surgery; TSC patient then seizure free. The sequenced cases were selected for having the highest brain T cell transcript signatures. At least one anti-epileptic drug was given before surgery. Method: immunoSEQ multiplex PCR; TCRdb's copy keeps in-frame clones and lacks some. The sample yields 340,000 or so clones, 93% seen once. The CDR3 has 11 amino acids. The germline V gene has CDR1 LNHDA and CDR2 SQIVND (reference sequence). Losses at the gene ends were 8 bases for V and 10 bases for J; bases not matched to a gene: 5.

This TCR came from a boy in the first two years of life with tuberous sclerosis and intractable seizures. The V gene is TRBV19, the J gene TRBJ1-5; 7 nucleotides align to TRBD1. Material: peripheral blood, obtained around 5 months after surgery. CDR3 amino acids: CASADREPQHF. For the CDR3, the DNA is TGTGCCAGTGCCGACAGGGAACCCCAGCATTTT.